One and the same sample provided the 30 T cell receptor beta chains below, sequenced in a study of response to subunit inactivated influenza vaccine. MiXCR, run by TCRdb on the RT-PCR reads, gives a single entry per CDR3 protein. The table has hundreds of thousands of distinct CDR3 sequences, less than 30% seen once. The sample was CD4+ T cells sorted from PBMCs, taken more than 4 days after vaccination. Receptor source: a man aged 45 to 65 who received an inactivated influenza vaccine.

The chain employs TRBV5-1 and TRBJ2-1; D is perhaps TRBD1 (6 bases). This CDR3 region has 14 residues. The ends were cut back, 2 bases at V and 8 bases at J, with 14 bases in the middle. From germline, CDR1 is SGHRS and CDR2 YFSETQ. DNA of the CDR3: TGCGCCAGCAGCTTTTTGATTGGGGGCGATGAGCAGTTCTTC. Translated: CASSFLIGGDEQFF.

In this sample, this clonotype turned up a few times. The chain recombines TRBV18 with TRBJ2-3, with D tentatively TRBD1 (6 bases). The V gene's germline CDR1 is KGHSH and CDR2 LQKENI. V was clipped by 3 bases and J by 8 bases, with 9 bases between them. This CDR3 spans 12 amino acids. In nucleotides, the CDR3 is TGTGCCAGCTCACCGGACAGATTTACGCAGTATTTT. It encodes CASSPDRFTQYF.

This clonotype was seen only a few times. The chain is built from TRBV4-1 and TRBJ2-5; D may be TRBD2 (6 bases). CDR1 is MGHRA, CDR2 YSYEKL, per germline. Trimming stripped 4 bases from V and 0 bases from J, with 12 bases between. The CDR3 sequence is 15 residues long. CDR3 in DNA: TGCGCCAGCAGCCGAGCGGGCGATTACCAAGAGACCCAGTACTTC. This encodes CASSRAGDYQETQYF.

This clonotype has more than one count but fewer than ten. The V call is TRBV19, the J call TRBJ2-1; D remains unclear. This CDR3 region has 13 residues. V was cut by 3 bases and J by 7 bases, with 10 bases left in between. Germline values: CDR1 LNHDA, CDR2 SQIVND (reference sequence). The CDR3 here is CASSISAPNEQFF. The DNA of the CDR3 is TGTGCCAGTAGTATCTCGGCCCCTAATGAGCAGTTCTTC.

This clonotype was detected a few times. The chain carries TRBV28 and TRBJ2-1; D tentatively fits TRBD1 or TRBD2 (6 bases each). Deletions cut 2 bases from V and 5 bases from J, with 19 bases between. From germline, CDR1 is MDHEN and CDR2 SYDVKM. This CDR3 contains 17 residues. The CDR3 loop is CASSLPPWRGRNNEQFF. The CDR3 bases are TGTGCCAGCAGTTTACCGCCCTGGAGGGGGAGAAACAATGAGCAGTTCTTC. Full variable domain (missing parts from reference TRBV28 and TRBJ2-1): DVKVTQSSRYLVKRTGEKVFLECVQDMDHENMFWYRQDPGLGLRLIYFSYDVKMKEKGDIPEGYSVSREKKERFSLILESASTNQTSMYLCASSLPPWRGRNNEQFFGPGTRLTVL.

This clonotype appeared once. The chain couples TRBV2 to TRBJ1-4; the match to TRBD1 covers 9 bases. Per germline, CDR1 SNHLY and CDR2 FYNNEI. The CDR3 runs 14 residues. After removal of 7 bases from V and 8 bases from J, the junction contained 8 bases not matched to a gene. CDR3 sequence reads: CASTQQGAREKLFF. DNA of the CDR3: TGTGCCAGCACACAACAGGGGGCGCGGGAAAAACTGTTTTTT.

This rearrangement joins TRBV5-1 to TRBJ1-2; the match to TRBD1 covers 8 bases. The V gene end was trimmed by 1 base and the J gene end by 3 bases; junction bases not matched to a gene: 14. The CDR3 loop spans 18 amino acids. CDR1 SGHRS and CDR2 YFSETQ come from the germline V gene. CDR3 in amino acids: CASSLPQFGTGSDYGYTF. The CDR3 DNA follows: TGCGCCAGCAGCTTGCCTCAATTTGGGACAGGAAGCGACTATGGCTACACCTTC.

The chain carries TRBV5-6 and TRBJ2-1; D unclear. The CDR3 contains 15 residues. Trimming left V 3 bases short and J 3 bases short, with 13 bases between. The V gene's germline CDR1 is SGHDT and CDR2 YYEEEE. The CDR3 DNA reads TGTGCCAGCAGCTCCTTAGTTATTAGCTACAATGAGCAGTTCTTC. It is translated as CASSSLVISYNEQFF.

This clonotype has ten or more counts. The chain links TRBV20-1 to TRBJ2-1; 7 nucleotides match TRBD2. Trimming took 2 bases from V and 8 from J; bases not matched to a gene: 12. The germline gives CDR1 DFQATT, CDR2 SNEGSKA (reference sequence). There are 15 residues in the CDR3. The CDR3 sequence is CSARSLAGSVDEQFF. The CDR3 DNA follows: TGCAGTGCTAGAAGCTTAGCGGGTTCGGTCGATGAGCAGTTCTTC.

This clonotype was observed a few times. The V call is TRBV29-1, the J call TRBJ1-5; D is possibly TRBD1 (5 bases). This CDR3 spans 14 amino acids. V was clipped by 7 bases and J by 2 bases, with 15 bases between them. Germline-derived CDR1 and CDR2 are SQVTM and ANQGSEA. The CDR3, as DNA: TGCAGCGCCGTGCAGGGTTCGGGCAATCAGCCCCAGCATTTT. Protein product: CSAVQGSGNQPQHF.

The chain joins TRBV5-5 to TRBJ2-2; D is uncertain. V gave up 0 bases and J gave up 5 bases, with 11 bases separating them. The length of the CDR3 is 15 residues. Germline lookup yields CDR1 SGHKS and CDR2 YYEKEE (reference sequence). In DNA, the CDR3 is TGTGCCAGCAGCTTGGAAAGGGTTAATACCGGGGAGCTGTTTTTT. Its translation is CASSLERVNTGELFF.

The table lists this clonotype with a few counts. The rearrangement links TRBV5-1 to TRBJ2-1; D is unresolved. The V gene's germline CDR1 is SGHRS and CDR2 YFSETQ. This CDR3 has 14 amino acids. V was trimmed by 0 bases and J by 7 bases, leaving 11 bases between them. In DNA, the CDR3 is TGCGCCAGCAGCTTGGAGGTTAGCCGTAATGAGCAGTTCTTC. Its protein is CASSLEVSRNEQFF.

This sequence joins TRBV2 and TRBJ2-7; the match to TRBD2 covers 7 bases. This CDR3 is built from 14 residues. The ends lost 1 base at V and 6 bases at J; junction bases unmatched: 6. The germline CDR1 and CDR2 sequences are SNHLY and FYNNEI. CDR3: CASSEGTSRGEQYF. Written as DNA, the CDR3 is TGTGCCAGCAGTGAAGGGACTAGTAGGGGCGAGCAGTACTTC.

The chain combines TRBV12-3 or TRBV12-4 with TRBJ1-2, with 8 bases matching TRBD1. V lost 6 bases to trimming and J lost 8 bases; unmatched junction nucleotides: 2. This CDR3 contains 11 residues. The CDR3 DNA reads as TGTGCCAGCAGGGACAGGGAAGGCTACACCTTC. Translated, it gives CASRDREGYTF.

The chain joins TRBV7-2 to TRBJ2-3; D is undetermined. CDR1 is SGHTA and CDR2 is FQGNSA in the germline V gene. The CDR3 is made up of 12 amino acids. The V gene lost 6 bases and the J gene lost 2 bases, with 6 bases spanning the gap. CDR3 region: CASRENTDTQYF. In DNA, the CDR3 is TGTGCCAGCAGAGAAAACACAGATACGCAGTATTTT.

The rearrangement joins TRBV10-3 to TRBJ1-5, with TRBD1 identical over 8 bases. Germline CDR1 and CDR2: ENHRY and SYGVKD. After removal of 8 bases from V and 3 bases from J, the junction contained 6 bases not matched to a gene. This CDR3 region has 14 residues. CDR3 sequence reads: CAIGGQGINQPQHF. The CDR3 bases are TGTGCCATCGGCGGACAGGGAATCAATCAGCCCCAGCATTTT.

V is TRBV9 and J is TRBJ1-5; D call uncertain. The germline V gene encodes CDR1 SGDLS and CDR2 YYNGEE. The CDR3 is 13 residues long. V dropped 0 bases and J dropped 4 bases, with 5 bases sitting between them. The CDR3 loop is CASSVDGNQPQHF. The CDR3 DNA reads TGTGCCAGCAGCGTAGACGGTAATCAGCCCCAGCATTTT.

The chain is built from TRBV20-1 and TRBJ1-2; D is perhaps TRBD1 (6 bases). CDR1 and CDR2 (germline): DFQATT, SNEGSKA (reference sequence). The CDR3 loop spans 14 amino acids. The V and J ends lost 3 bases and 1 base respectively, with 12 bases between them. The CDR3 region is CSASLGQNNYGYTF. CDR3 nucleotides: TGCAGTGCTAGCTTGGGACAAAATAACTATGGCTACACCTTC.

V usage is TRBV27 and J usage is TRBJ2-6; D remains ambiguous. Germline V gene lookup returns CDR1 MNHEY and CDR2 SMNVEV (reference sequence). The CDR3 totals 14 residues. V shed 7 bases and J shed 2 bases, with 9 bases lying between them. The CDR3 region has the DNA TGTGCCAGCACCTGGGGAACTGGGGCCAACGTCCTGACTTTC. It is translated as CASTWGTGANVLTF.

The chain employs TRBV5-4 and TRBJ2-1, with TRBD2 matching over 13 bases. Per the germline V gene, CDR1 is SGHNT and CDR2 is YYREEE (reference sequence). The CDR3 spans 17 residues. J gave up 4 bases and V 4 bases, and 8 bases lay outside the gene matches. This CDR3 is CASSQTSGGRGYNEQFF. The CDR3 nucleotides read TGTGCCAGCAGCCAGACTAGCGGGGGGCGGGGGTACAATGAGCAGTTCTTC.

The rearrangement links TRBV29-1 to TRBJ2-7; 12 positions agree with TRBD1. The CDR3 loop spans 14 amino acids. Trimming took 7 bases from V and 6 from J; bases not matched to a gene: 10. Germline-derived CDR1 and CDR2 are SQVTM and ANQGSEA. The CDR3 sequence: CSALRGTGGFEQYF. The CDR3 bases are TGCAGCGCCCTGCGTGGGACAGGGGGCTTCGAGCAGTACTTC.

Only a few counts were recorded for this clonotype. V gene TRBV6-5 combines with J gene TRBJ1-2, with D hard to call. The germline V gene encodes CDR1 MNHEY and CDR2 SVGAGI. The CDR3 is made up of 13 amino acids. V lost 2 bases, J lost 4 bases, and 8 bases lay in between. CDR3 protein: CASSYGSGYGYTF. The CDR3 bases are TGTGCCAGCAGTTACGGGTCAGGCTATGGCTACACCTTC.

The V and J genes are TRBV5-5 and TRBJ1-2; no firm D call. Germline lookup yields CDR1 SGHKS and CDR2 YYEKEE (reference sequence). This CDR3 has 13 residues. Deletions cut 0 bases from V and 8 bases from J, with 11 bases between. The CDR3 region has the DNA TGTGCCAGCAGCTTGGGGCCGCTCGAGGGCTACACCTTC. This codes for CASSLGPLEGYTF.

This chain joins TRBV28 and TRBJ2-4; TRBD2 aligns across 9 bases. The CDR3 length is 18 residues. V dropped 3 bases and J dropped 1; count of bases not matched to a gene: 10. Per germline, CDR1 MDHEN and CDR2 SYDVKM. DNA for the CDR3: TGTGCCAGCAGTTTTTTATATACCAGCGGGAGGGCCAAAAACATTCAGTACTTC. It encodes CASSFLYTSGRAKNIQYF. Together with reference TRBV28 and TRBJ2-4, the CDR3 gives the full variable domain: DVKVTQSSRYLVKRTGEKVFLECVQDMDHENMFWYRQDPGLGLRLIYFSYDVKMKEKGDIPEGYSVSREKKERFSLILESASTNQTSMYLCASSFLYTSGRAKNIQYFGAGTRLSVL.

In its sample, this clonotype was seen many times. The chain couples TRBV11-2 to TRBJ2-1; 7 bases map to TRBD1. Germline trimming cut 1 base from V and 0 bases from J; bases unmatched to any gene: 3. Germline loops: CDR1 SGHAT, CDR2 FQNNGV. The CDR3 length is 16 residues. The CDR3 protein is CASSLGQGSSYNEQFF. The CDR3 DNA is TGTGCCAGCAGCTTAGGACAGGGAAGCTCCTACAATGAGCAGTTCTTC. The full variable domain, in which reference TRBV11-2 and TRBJ2-1 provide the parts outside the CDR3, is EAGVAQSPRYKIIEKRQSVAFWCNPISGHATLYWYQQILGQGPKLLIQFQNNGVVDDSQLPKDRFSAERLKGVDSTLKIQPAKLEDSAVYLCASSLGQGSSYNEQFFGPGTRLTVL.

The chain recombines TRBV28 with TRBJ2-2; D remains ambiguous. V was shortened by 11 bases and J by 2 bases, with 12 bases between the two germline ends. The CDR3 is 13 amino acids. In germline, CDR1 is MDHEN, CDR2 SYDVKM. CDR3 nucleotides: TGTGCCCTCAGGCGCCCCAACACCGGGGAGCTGTTTTTT. Protein sequence: CALRRPNTGELFF.

The genes are TRBV6-4 and TRBJ1-1; D remains ambiguous. Germline V gene sequence: CDR1 MRHNA, CDR2 SNTAGT. The CDR3 loop spans 13 amino acids. V was pared by 2 bases and J by 4 bases, with 8 bases between. The CDR3 DNA reads TGTGCCAGCAGTGACGGGCCGGCCACTGAAGCTTTCTTT. Residues: CASSDGPATEAFF.

V usage is TRBV20-1 and J usage is TRBJ2-3; D possibly corresponds to TRBD2 (6 bases). V was pared by 3 bases and J by 1 base, with 11 bases between. The CDR3 is 14 residues long. CDR1 is DFQATT, CDR2 SNEGSKA, per germline (reference sequence). This CDR3 is CSASYAGRTDTQYF. The CDR3 bases are TGCAGTGCTAGTTACGCGGGACGCACAGATACGCAGTATTTT.

J is TRBJ1-2 and V is TRBV24-1; D ambiguous. V was clipped by 4 bases and J by 0 bases, with 8 bases between them. The germline gives CDR1 KGHDR, CDR2 SFDVKD. The CDR3 is 14 amino acids. CDR3 region: CATSEDGTNYGYTF. CDR3 bases: TGTGCCACCAGTGAAGACGGAACTAACTATGGCTACACCTTC.

This clonotype was counted between two and nine times. The gene calls are TRBV20-1 and TRBJ2-3; D is unresolved. V gave up 7 bases and J gave up 0 bases, with 11 bases separating them. The CDR3 length is 13 residues. Germline V gene sequence: CDR1 DFQATT, CDR2 SNEGSKA (reference sequence). This CDR3 is CSGRTGSTDTQYF. The CDR3 region has the DNA TGCAGTGGCCGGACGGGCAGCACAGATACGCAGTATTTT.